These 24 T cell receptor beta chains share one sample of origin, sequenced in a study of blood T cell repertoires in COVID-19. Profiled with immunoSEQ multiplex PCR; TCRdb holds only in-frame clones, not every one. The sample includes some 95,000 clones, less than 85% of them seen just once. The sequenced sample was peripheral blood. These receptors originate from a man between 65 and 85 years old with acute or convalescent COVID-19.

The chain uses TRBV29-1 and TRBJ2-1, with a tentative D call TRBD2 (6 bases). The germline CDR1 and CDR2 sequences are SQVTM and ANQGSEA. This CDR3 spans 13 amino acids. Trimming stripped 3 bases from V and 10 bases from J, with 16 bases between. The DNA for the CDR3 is TGCAGCGTTGAGGATGTCGGGGGAGGCGAGCAGTTCTTC. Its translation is CSVEDVGGGEQFF.

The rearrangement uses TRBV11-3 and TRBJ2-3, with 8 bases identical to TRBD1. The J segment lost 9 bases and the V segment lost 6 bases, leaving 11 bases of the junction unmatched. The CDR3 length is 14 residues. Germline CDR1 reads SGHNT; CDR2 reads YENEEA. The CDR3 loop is CASSSTGEIETQYF. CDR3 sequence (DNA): TGTGCCAGCAGTTCGACAGGGGAAATTGAAACGCAGTATTTT.

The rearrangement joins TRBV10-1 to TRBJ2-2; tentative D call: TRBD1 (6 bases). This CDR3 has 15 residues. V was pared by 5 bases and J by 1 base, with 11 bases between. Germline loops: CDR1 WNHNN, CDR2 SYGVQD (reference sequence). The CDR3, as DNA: TGCGCCAGCAGTCCCGGACAGTTGAACACCGGGGAGCTGTTTTTT. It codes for CASSPGQLNTGELFF.

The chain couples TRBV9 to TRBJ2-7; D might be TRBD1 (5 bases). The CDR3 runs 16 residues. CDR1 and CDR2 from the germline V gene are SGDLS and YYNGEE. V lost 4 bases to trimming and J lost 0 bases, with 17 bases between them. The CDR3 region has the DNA TGTGCCAGCAGCCCCCCGACAGCAACCAGCTCCTACGAGCAGTACTTC. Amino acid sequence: CASSPPTATSSYEQYF. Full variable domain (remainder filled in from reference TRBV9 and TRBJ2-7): DSGVTQTPKHLITATGQRVTLRCSPRSGDLSVYWYQQSLDQGLQFLIQYYNGEERAKGNILERFSAQQFPDLHSELNLSSLELGDSALYFCASSPPTATSSYEQYFGPGTRLTVT.

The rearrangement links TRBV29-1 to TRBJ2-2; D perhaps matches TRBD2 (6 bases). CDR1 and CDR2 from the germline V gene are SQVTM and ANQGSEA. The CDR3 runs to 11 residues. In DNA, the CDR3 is TGCGGAGGGTGGAACACCGGGGAGCTGTTTTTT. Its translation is CGGWNTGELFF.

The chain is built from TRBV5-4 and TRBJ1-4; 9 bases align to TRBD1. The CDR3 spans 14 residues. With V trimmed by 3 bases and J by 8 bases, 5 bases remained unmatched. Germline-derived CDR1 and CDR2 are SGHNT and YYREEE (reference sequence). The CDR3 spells CASSYRGQGEKLFF. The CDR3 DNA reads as TGTGCCAGCAGCTACAGGGGGCAAGGAGAAAAACTGTTTTTT.

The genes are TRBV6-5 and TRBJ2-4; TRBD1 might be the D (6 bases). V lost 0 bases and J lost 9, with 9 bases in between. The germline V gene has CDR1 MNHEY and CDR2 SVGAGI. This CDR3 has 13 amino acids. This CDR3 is CASSYSDSGIQYF. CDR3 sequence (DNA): TGTGCCAGCAGTTACTCGGACAGCGGCATTCAGTACTTC.

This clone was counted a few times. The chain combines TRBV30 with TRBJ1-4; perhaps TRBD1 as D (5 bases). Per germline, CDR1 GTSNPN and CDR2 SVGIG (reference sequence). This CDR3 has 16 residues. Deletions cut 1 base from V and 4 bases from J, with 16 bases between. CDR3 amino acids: CAWSGPGGAVNEKLFF. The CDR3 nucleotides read TGTGCCTGGAGTGGCCCGGGTGGGGCGGTTAATGAAAAACTGTTTTTT.

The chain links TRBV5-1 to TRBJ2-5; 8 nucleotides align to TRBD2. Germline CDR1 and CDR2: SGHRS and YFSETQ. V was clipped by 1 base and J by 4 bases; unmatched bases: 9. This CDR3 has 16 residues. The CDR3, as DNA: TGCGCCAGCAGCTTGATGCCCAGCGGGGGCCCAGAGACCCAGTACTTC. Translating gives CASSLMPSGGPETQYF.

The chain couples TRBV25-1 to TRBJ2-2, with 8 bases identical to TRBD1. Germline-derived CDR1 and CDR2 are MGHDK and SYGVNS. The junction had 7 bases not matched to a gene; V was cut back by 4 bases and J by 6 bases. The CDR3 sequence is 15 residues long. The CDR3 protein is CASSADRGGPGELFF. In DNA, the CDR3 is TGTGCCAGCAGTGCTGACAGGGGAGGACCCGGGGAGCTGTTTTTT.

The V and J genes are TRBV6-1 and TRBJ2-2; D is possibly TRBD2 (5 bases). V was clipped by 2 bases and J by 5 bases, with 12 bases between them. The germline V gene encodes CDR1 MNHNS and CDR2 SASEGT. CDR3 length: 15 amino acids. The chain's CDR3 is CASSEPEDWTGELFF. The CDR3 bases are TGTGCCAGCAGTGAACCGGAGGATTGGACCGGGGAGCTGTTTTTT.

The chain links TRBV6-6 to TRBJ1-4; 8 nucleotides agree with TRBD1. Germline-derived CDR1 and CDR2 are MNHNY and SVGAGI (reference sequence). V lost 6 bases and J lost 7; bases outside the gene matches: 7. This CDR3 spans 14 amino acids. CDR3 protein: CASRQGALSEKLFF. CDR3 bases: TGTGCCAGCAGGCAGGGGGCGTTAAGTGAAAAACTGTTTTTT.

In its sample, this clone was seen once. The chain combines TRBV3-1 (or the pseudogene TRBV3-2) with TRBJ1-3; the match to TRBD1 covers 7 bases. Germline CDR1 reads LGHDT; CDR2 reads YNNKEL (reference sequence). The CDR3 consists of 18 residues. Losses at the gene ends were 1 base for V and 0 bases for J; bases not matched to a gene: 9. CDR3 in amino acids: CASSQAGGQTDSGNTIYF. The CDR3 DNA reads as TGTGCCAGCAGCCAAGCCGGGGGACAGACTGACTCTGGAAACACCATATATTTT.

CDR3 nucleotides: TGCAGCGTTGGAACAGGGGGCTGGGGTGGAGGCTACACCTTC. Encoded protein: CSVGTGGWGGGYTF. The chain uses TRBV29-1 and TRBJ1-2; 9 bases are shared with TRBD1. The junction had 11 bases not matched to a gene; V was cut back by 4 bases and J by 8 bases. The V gene's germline CDR1 is SQVTM and CDR2 ANQGSEA. This CDR3 has 14 amino acids.

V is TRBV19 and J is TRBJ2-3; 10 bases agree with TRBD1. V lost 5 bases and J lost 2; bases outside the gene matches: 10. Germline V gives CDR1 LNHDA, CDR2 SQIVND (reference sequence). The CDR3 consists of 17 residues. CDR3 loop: CASSPEGTGASTDTQYF. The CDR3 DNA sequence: TGTGCCAGTAGTCCCGAGGGGACAGGGGCGTCCACAGATACGCAGTATTTT.

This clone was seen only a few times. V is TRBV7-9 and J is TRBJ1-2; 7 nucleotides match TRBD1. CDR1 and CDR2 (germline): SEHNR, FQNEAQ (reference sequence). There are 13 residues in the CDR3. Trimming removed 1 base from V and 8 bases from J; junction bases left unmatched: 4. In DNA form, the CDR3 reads TGTGCCAGCAGCTTAGAGGGGGCTCGAGGCTACACCTTC. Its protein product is CASSLEGARGYTF.

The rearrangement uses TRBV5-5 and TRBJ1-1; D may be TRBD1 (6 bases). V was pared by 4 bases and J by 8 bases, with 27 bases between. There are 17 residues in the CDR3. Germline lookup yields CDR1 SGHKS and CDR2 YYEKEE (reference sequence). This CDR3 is CASSPVGHPLRDIEAFF. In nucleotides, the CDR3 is TGTGCCAGCAGCCCTGTCGGCCACCCGCTAAGGGACATCGAAGCTTTCTTT. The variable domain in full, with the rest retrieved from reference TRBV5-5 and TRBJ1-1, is DAGVTQSPTHLIKTRGQQVTLRCSPISGHKSVSWYQQVLGQGPQFIFQYYEKEERGRGNFPDRFSARQFPNYSSELNVNALLLGDSALYLCASSPVGHPLRDIEAFFGQGTRLTVV.

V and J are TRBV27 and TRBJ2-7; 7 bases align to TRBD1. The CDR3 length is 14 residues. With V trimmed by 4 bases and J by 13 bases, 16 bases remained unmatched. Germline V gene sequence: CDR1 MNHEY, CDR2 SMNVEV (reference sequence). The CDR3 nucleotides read TGTGCCAGCAGTTATACAGGGGTTACCGGGACCGTATACTTC. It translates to CASSYTGVTGTVYF.

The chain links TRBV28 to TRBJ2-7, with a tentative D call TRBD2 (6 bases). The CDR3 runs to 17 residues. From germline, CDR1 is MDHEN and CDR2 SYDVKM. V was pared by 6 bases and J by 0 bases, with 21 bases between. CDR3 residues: CASSLPRDSGTSYEQYF. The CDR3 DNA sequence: TGTGCCAGCAGCCTTCCCCGGGACTCCGGAACCTCCTACGAGCAGTACTTC.

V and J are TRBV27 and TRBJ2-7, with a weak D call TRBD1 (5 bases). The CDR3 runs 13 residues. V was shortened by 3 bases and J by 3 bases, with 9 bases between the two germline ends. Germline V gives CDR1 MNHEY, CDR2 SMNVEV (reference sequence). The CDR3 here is CASSLQGSYEQYF. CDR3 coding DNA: TGTGCCAGCAGTTTGCAGGGAAGCTACGAGCAGTACTTC.

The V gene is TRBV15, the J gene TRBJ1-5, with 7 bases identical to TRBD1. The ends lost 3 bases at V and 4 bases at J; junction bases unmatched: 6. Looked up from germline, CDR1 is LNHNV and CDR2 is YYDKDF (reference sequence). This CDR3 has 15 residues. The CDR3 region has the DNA TGTGCCACCAGCAGGGGGGACAGTGTAAATCAGCCCCAGCATTTT. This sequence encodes CATSRGDSVNQPQHF.

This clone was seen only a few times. The CDR3: CASSEWGGGGLPNYGYTF. In DNA form, the CDR3 reads TGTGCCAGCAGTGAATGGGGAGGAGGAGGGTTGCCTAACTATGGCTACACCTTC. V and J are TRBV25-1 and TRBJ1-2; no firm D call. In germline, CDR1 is MGHDK, CDR2 SYGVNS. The CDR3 is 18 residues long. The germline V and J ends were trimmed by 1 base and 0 bases, with 18 bases remaining between them.

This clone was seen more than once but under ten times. CDR3 sequence (DNA): TGTGCCAGTAGCTTAGGACAGCTCAACACTGAAGCTTTCTTT. Protein: CASSLGQLNTEAFF. V usage is TRBV19 and J usage is TRBJ1-1; D is perhaps TRBD1 (6 bases). This CDR3 is built from 14 residues. Germline CDR1 and CDR2: LNHDA and SQIVND (reference sequence). V dropped 6 bases and J dropped 2 bases, with 13 bases sitting between them.

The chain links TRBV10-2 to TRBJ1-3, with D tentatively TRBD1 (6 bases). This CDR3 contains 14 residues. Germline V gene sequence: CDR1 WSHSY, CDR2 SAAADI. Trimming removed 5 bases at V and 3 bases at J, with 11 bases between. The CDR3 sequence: CASSLGADGNTIYF. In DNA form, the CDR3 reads TGCGCCAGCAGTTTGGGGGCGGATGGAAACACCATATATTTT.